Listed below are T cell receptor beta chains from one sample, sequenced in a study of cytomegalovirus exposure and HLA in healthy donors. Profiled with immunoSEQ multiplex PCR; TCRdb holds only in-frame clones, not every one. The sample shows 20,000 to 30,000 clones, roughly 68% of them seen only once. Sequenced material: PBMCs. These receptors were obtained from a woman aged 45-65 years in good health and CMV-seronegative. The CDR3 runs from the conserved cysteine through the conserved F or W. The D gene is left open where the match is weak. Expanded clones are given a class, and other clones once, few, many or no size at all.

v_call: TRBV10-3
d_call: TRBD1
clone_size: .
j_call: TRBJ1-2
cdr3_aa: CAMGQGGYTF
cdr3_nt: TGTGCCATGGGACAGGGAGGCTACACCTTC

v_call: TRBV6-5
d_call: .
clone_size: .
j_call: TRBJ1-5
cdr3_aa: CASSQQGGTQPQHF
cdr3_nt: TGTGCCAGCAGTCAACAGGGAGGGACTCAGCCCCAGCATTTT

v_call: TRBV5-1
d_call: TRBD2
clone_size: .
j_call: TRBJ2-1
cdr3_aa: CASSHTSGGSYNEQFF
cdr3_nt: TGCGCCAGCAGCCATACTAGCGGGGGTTCCTACAATGAGCAGTTCTTC

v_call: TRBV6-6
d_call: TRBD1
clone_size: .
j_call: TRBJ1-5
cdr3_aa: CASSTSGTDYPPRHF
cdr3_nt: TGTGCCAGCAGTACTTCCGGGACAGACTATCCACCCCGGCATTTT

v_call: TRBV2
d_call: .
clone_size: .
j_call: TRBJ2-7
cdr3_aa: CAASIGEEQYF
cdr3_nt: TGTGCCGCCTCGATCGGAGAGGAGCAGTACTTC

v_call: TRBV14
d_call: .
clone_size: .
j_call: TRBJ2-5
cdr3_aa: CASRFRREETQYF
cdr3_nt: TGTGCCAGCAGGTTCAGGAGGGAAGAGACCCAGTACTTC

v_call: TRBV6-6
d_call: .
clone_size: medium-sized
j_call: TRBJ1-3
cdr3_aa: CASRTSQSSGNTIYF
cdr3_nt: TGTGCCAGTAGGACATCTCAGAGCTCTGGAAACACCATATATTTT

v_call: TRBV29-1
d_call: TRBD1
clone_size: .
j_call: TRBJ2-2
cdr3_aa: CSAHSGQGVGDFHGELFF
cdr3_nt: TGCAGCGCCCACTCAGGACAGGGTGTTGGGGACTTCCACGGGGAGCTGTTTTTT

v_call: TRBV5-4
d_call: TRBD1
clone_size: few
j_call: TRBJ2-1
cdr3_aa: CASSLQTGGYNEQFF
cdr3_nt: TGTGCCAGCAGCTTACAAACAGGGGGATACAATGAGCAGTTCTTC

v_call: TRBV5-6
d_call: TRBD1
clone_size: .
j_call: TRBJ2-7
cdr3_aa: CASSPGQGSYEQYF
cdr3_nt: TGTGCCAGCAGCCCGGGACAGGGATCCTACGAGCAGTACTTC

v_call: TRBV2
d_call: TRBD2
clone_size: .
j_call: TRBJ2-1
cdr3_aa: CASSPRLAGDEQFF
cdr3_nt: TGTGCCAGCAGTCCGCGACTAGCGGGGGATGAGCAGTTCTTC

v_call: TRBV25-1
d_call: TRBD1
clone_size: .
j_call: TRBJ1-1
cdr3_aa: CASSQQGARVTEAFF
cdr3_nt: TGTGCCAGCAGTCAACAGGGGGCGCGGGTCACTGAAGCTTTCTTT

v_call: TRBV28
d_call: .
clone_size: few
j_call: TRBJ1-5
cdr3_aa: CASRDGQSNQPQHF
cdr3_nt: TGTGCCAGTAGGGATGGACAGTCTAATCAGCCCCAGCATTTT

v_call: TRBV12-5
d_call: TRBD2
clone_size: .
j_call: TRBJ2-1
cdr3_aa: CASGATSGRGYEQFF
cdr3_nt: TGTGCTAGTGGAGCGACTAGCGGGAGGGGATATGAGCAGTTCTTC

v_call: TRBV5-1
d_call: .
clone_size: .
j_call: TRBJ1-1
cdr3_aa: CASTSGGTNTEAFF
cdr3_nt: TGCGCCAGCACCTCCGGAGGAACGAACACTGAAGCTTTCTTT

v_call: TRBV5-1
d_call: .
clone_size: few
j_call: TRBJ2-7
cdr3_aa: CASSLGSGKGEQYF
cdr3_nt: TGCGCCAGCAGCTTGGGTTCGGGAAAGGGCGAGCAGTACTTC

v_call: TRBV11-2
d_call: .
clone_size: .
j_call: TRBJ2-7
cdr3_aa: CASSPLSYEQYF
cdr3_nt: TGTGCCAGCAGCCCCCTATCCTACGAGCAGTACTTC

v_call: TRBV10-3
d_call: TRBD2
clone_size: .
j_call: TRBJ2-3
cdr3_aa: CAISESRSGRTDTQYF
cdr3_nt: TGTGCCATCAGTGAGTCCAGAAGCGGGAGAACAGATACGCAGTATTTT

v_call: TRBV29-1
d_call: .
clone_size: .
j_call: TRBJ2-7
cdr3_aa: CSTGGPQTYEQYF
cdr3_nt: TGCAGCACCGGGGGGCCCCAAACCTACGAGCAGTACTTC

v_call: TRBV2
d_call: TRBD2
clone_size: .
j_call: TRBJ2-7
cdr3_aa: CASRQGPSGGFFSYEQYF
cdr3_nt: TGTGCCAGCAGGCAGGGCCCTAGCGGGGGCTTCTTTTCCTACGAGCAGTACTTC

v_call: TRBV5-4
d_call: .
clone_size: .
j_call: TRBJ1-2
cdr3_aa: CASSLQGGYGYTF
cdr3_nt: TGTGCCAGCAGCTTGCAGGGAGGCTATGGCTACACCTTC

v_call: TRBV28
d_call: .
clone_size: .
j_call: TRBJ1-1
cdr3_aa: CATDTITGRAFF
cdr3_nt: TGTGCCACAGATACGATAACAGGGCGCGCTTTCTTT

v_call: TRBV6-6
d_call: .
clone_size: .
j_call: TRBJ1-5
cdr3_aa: CASTPISNQPQHF
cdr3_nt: TGTGCCAGCACCCCGATCAGTAATCAGCCCCAGCATTTT

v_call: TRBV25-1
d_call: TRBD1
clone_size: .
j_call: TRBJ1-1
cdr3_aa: CASSDTGQGNLCAFF
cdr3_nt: TGTGCCAGCAGTGATACGGGACAGGGAAATTTATGCGCTTTCTTT

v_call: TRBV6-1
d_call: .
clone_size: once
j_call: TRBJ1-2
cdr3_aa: CASSEADTISYGYTF
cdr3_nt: TGTGCCAGCAGTGAAGCGGACACAATCTCCTATGGCTACACCTTC

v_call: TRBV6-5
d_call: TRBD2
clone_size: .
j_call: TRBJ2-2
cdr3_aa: CASTTGLVGAGELFF
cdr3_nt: TGTGCCAGCACCACAGGACTAGTAGGGGCCGGGGAGCTGTTTTTT

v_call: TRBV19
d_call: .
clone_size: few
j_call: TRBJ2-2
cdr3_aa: CASSIQLAGELFF
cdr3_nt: TGTGCCAGTAGTATACAGTTGGCCGGGGAGCTGTTTTTT

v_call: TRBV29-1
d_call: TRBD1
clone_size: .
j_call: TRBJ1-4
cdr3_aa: CSVETGEGEKLFF
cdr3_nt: TGCAGCGTTGAGACAGGGGAGGGTGAAAAACTGTTTTTT

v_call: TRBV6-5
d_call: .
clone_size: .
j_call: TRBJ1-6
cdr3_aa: CASSPRQALPLHF
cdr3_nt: TGTGCCAGCAGCCCAAGACAGGCCTTACCCCTCCACTTT

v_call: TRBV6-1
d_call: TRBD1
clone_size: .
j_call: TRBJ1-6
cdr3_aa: CASSEEGVVTGDSPLHF
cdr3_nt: TGTGCCAGCAGTGAAGAGGGGGTAGTAACAGGGGATTCACCCCTCCACTTT

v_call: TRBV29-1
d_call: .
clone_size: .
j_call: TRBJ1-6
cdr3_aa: CSVSTDISSPLHF
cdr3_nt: TGCAGCGTGTCGACAGATATAAGTTCACCCCTCCACTTT

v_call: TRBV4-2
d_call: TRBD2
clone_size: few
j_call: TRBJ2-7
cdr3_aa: CASSLQTSGGTGYEQYF
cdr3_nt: TGTGCCAGCAGCCTACAGACTAGCGGAGGTACAGGATACGAGCAGTACTTC

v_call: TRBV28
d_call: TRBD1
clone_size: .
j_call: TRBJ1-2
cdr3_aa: CASRETGGAYGYTF
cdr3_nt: TGTGCCAGCAGGGAGACAGGGGGCGCTTATGGCTACACCTTC

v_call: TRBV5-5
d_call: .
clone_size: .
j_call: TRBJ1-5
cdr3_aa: CASRPQTRDQPQHF
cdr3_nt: TGTGCCAGCAGGCCACAGACGAGAGATCAGCCCCAGCATTTT

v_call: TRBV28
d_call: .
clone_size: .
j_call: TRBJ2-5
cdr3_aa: CASSFRTGRRETQYF
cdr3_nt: TGTGCCAGCAGTTTCCGCACCGGGAGAAGAGAGACCCAGTACTTC

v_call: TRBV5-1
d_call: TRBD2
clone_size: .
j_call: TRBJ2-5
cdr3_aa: CASSAGLAGDPETQYF
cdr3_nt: TGCGCCAGCAGCGCCGGACTAGCGGGAGACCCAGAGACCCAGTACTTC

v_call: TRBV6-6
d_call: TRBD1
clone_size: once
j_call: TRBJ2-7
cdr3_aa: CASSTDRGGYYEQYF
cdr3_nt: TGTGCCAGCAGCACCGACAGGGGGGGCTACTACGAGCAGTACTTC

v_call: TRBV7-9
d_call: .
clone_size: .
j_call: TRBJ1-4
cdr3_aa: CASSHSRNEKLFF
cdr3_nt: TGTGCCAGCAGCCACAGCCGTAATGAAAAACTGTTTTTT

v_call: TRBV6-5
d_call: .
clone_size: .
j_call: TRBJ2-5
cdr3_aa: CASSRGEETQYF
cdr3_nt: TGTGCCAGCAGCAGGGGGGAAGAGACCCAGTACTTC

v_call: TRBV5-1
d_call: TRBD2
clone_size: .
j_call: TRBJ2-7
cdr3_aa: CASSRTLGGGYEQYF
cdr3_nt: TGCGCCAGCAGCAGGACCTTAGGCGGGGGTTACGAGCAGTACTTC

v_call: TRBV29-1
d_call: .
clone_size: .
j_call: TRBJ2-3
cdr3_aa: CSATGTGASGLHTDTQYF
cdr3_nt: TGCAGCGCGACAGGGACCGGGGCTAGCGGGTTGCACACAGATACGCAGTATTTT

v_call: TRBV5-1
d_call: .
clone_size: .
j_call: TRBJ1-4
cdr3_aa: CASSLGQARKLFF
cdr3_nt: TGCGCCAGCAGCTTGGGACAGGCCCGGAAACTGTTTTTT

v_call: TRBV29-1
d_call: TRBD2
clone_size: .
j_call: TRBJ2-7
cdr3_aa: CSASGTYEQYF
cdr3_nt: TGCAGCGCTAGCGGTACCTACGAGCAGTACTTC

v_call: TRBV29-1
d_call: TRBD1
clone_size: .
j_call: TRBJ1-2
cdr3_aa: CSVTRQGMSGYTF
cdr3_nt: TGCAGCGTCACCCGACAGGGGATGAGTGGCTACACCTTC

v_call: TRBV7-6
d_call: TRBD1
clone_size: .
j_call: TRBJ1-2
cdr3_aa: CASSLAGQGMGYTF
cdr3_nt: TGTGCCAGCAGCTTAGCGGGACAGGGGATGGGCTACACCTTC

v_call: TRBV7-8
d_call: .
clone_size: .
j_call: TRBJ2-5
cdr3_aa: CASSLGLARARNQETQYF
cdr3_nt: TGTGCCAGCAGCTTGGGCCTCGCCAGGGCACGGAATCAAGAGACCCAGTACTTC

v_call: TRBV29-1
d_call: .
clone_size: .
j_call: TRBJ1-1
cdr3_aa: CSVVLNTEAFF
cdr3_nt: TGCAGCGTTGTATTGAACACTGAAGCTTTCTTT

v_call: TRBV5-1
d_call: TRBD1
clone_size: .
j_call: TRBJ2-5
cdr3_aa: CASSNGQVIGQETQYF
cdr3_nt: TGCGCCAGCAGCAATGGACAGGTCATAGGCCAAGAGACCCAGTACTTC

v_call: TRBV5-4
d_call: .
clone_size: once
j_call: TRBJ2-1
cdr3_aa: CASSLGGLGDNEQFF
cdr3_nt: TGTGCCAGCAGCCTAGGGGGTTTAGGGGACAATGAGCAGTTCTTC